Each of the 18 T cell receptor beta chains below was sequenced from the same sample in a study of identical twins. TCRdb re-analysed the 5' RACE reads in MiXCR, keeping a single row per CDR3 protein. The data show 500,000 to 650,000 distinct CDR3 sequences, with just over 7% seen just once and roughly 1.6% held by the top ten. These data also formed part of another study, on yellow fever vaccine responses in identical twins.

Sample: PBMCs. Receptor source: a woman aged 18-29 years in good health.

A few counts support this clonotype. V and J are TRBV20-1 and TRBJ2-7, with TRBD1 identical over 8 bases. The CDR3 length is 12 residues. CDR1 is DFQATT, CDR2 SNEGSKA, per germline (reference sequence). V was clipped by 3 bases and J by 3 bases; unmatched bases: 1. CDR3 DNA sequence: TGCAGTGCTAGGGGACAGGACTACGAGCAGTACGTC. Protein: CSARGQDYEQYV.

The sample holds many counts of this clonotype. The chain employs TRBV12-3 or TRBV12-4 and TRBJ2-1, with D unresolved. This CDR3 is 13 amino acids long. With 2 bases removed from V and 6 bases from J, the gap between germline ends came to 8 bases. In DNA, the CDR3 is TGTGCCAGCAGTTTACCCTGGCGCAATGAGCAGTTCTTC. Its protein product is CASSLPWRNEQFF.

The table lists this clonotype with many counts. The chain has TRBV29-1 and TRBJ2-3; the D gene could be TRBD1 or TRBD2 (5 bases each). The V and J ends lost 3 bases and 6 bases respectively, with 16 bases between them. The CDR3 extends over 14 amino acids. Germline V gives CDR1 SQVTM, CDR2 ANQGSEA. DNA for the CDR3: TGCAGCGTTGAGGGGGTTAGCTGGGCCGATACGCAGTATTTT. This encodes CSVEGVSWADTQYF.

This clonotype was found a few times. The chain links TRBV20-1 to TRBJ2-3; 15 positions match TRBD2. The CDR3 consists of 16 residues. J lost 7 bases, V lost 6 bases, and 11 bases had no gene match. Germline V lookup: CDR1 DFQATT, CDR2 SNEGSKA (reference sequence). The CDR3 reads CSANPGLAGGPNTQYF. The CDR3, as DNA: TGCAGTGCAAACCCAGGACTAGCGGGAGGGCCAAATACGCAGTATTTT.

This clonotype has a count of ten or more. The V and J genes are TRBV6-5 and TRBJ1-5; 8 bases align to TRBD1. The CDR3 covers 15 residues. The ends lost 0 bases at V and 7 bases at J; junction bases unmatched: 5. Per germline, CDR1 MNHEY and CDR2 SVGAGI. The chain's CDR3 is CASSYSDRDRQPQHF. The CDR3 DNA sequence: TGTGCCAGCAGTTACTCGGACAGGGACAGACAGCCCCAGCATTTT.

This clonotype was observed a handful of times. This rearrangement joins TRBV12-3 or TRBV12-4 to TRBJ2-1; D is uncertain. The CDR3 sequence is 15 residues long. V was shortened by 2 bases and J by 7 bases, with 15 bases between the two germline ends. The CDR3 DNA sequence: TGTGCCAGCAGTTTATCGGCCAGTAATTGGAATGAGCAGTTCTTC. Its translation is CASSLSASNWNEQFF.

The sample holds many counts of this clonotype. The rearrangement links TRBV25-1 to TRBJ2-7; the match to TRBD2 covers 9 bases. The ends lost 6 bases at V and 5 bases at J; junction bases unmatched: 2. The CDR3 has 12 residues. In germline, CDR1 is MGHDK, CDR2 SYGVNS. CDR3 sequence (DNA): TGTGCCAGCAGCGCTAGCGGGGACGAGCAGTACTTC. Translating it yields CASSASGDEQYF.

This clonotype was detected many times. The chain recombines TRBV7-9 with TRBJ2-7; 9 positions match TRBD1. Germline CDR1 reads SEHNR; CDR2 reads FQNEAQ (reference sequence). Germline trimming cut 3 bases from V and 2 bases from J; bases unmatched to any gene: 8. This CDR3 is 16 amino acids long. CDR3: CASSLAGTGNAYEQYV. Here the CDR3 DNA reads TGTGCCAGCAGCTTGGCCGGGACAGGGAACGCCTACGAGCAGTACGTC.

This clonotype was seen more than once but under ten times. The chain is built from TRBV5-1 and TRBJ2-1; TRBD1 matches at 11 bases. Trimming at V came to 0 bases and at J to 8 bases, leaving 7 bases not matched to a gene. Germline V gives CDR1 SGHRS, CDR2 YFSETQ. This CDR3 has 16 amino acids. The CDR3 DNA reads TGCGCCAGCAGCTTGGTAAATCGGGACAGGGGGGATGAGCAGTTCTTC. Protein product: CASSLVNRDRGDEQFF.

This clonotype was seen more than once but under ten times. The chain is built from TRBV6-5 and TRBJ2-2; D is possibly TRBD1 (6 bases). The CDR3 length is 15 residues. Deletions cut 4 bases from V and 7 bases from J, with 16 bases between. CDR1 and CDR2 from the germline V gene are MNHEY and SVGAGI. In DNA form, the CDR3 reads TGTGCCAGCAGTTCCGGACAGACCCAGGGCGGGGAGCTGTTTTTT. The encoded protein is CASSSGQTQGGELFF.

This clonotype was seen many times. The V gene is TRBV25-1, the J gene TRBJ2-4, with TRBD1 identical over 8 bases. Trimming at V came to 3 bases and at J to 0 bases, leaving 7 bases not matched to a gene. Germline V gene lookup returns CDR1 MGHDK and CDR2 SYGVNS. The CDR3 is made up of 17 amino acids. CDR3 sequence reads: CASSEPRTGLAKNIQYF. CDR3 sequence (DNA): TGTGCCAGCAGTGAGCCCCGGACAGGGCTAGCCAAAAACATTCAGTACTTC.

This clonotype has only a few counts. The rearrangement joins TRBV12-5 to TRBJ2-3; 8 positions agree with TRBD2. This CDR3 contains 17 residues. CDR1 and CDR2 from the germline V gene are LGHNT and FRNRAP. Trimming cost V 2 bases and J 5 bases; bases outside gene matches: 12. In DNA, the CDR3 is TGTGCTAGTGGTTTGAAGTCCTTGGCGGGAGGTAAAGATACGCAGTATTTT. Protein: CASGLKSLAGGKDTQYF.

This clonotype was observed at least ten times. The rearrangement links TRBV12-3 or TRBV12-4 to TRBJ1-6, with a tentative D call TRBD1 (5 bases). V lost 5 bases, J lost 7 bases, and 12 bases lay in between. The CDR3 has 14 amino acids. CDR3 sequence: CASSPSGGNSPLHF. CDR3 nucleotides: TGTGCCAGCAGTCCGTCCGGGGGAAATTCACCCCTCCACTTT.

A few counts support this clonotype. The chain links TRBV29-1 to TRBJ2-4; TRBD2 matches 7 bases. V lost 1 base, J lost 8 bases, and 5 bases stayed unmatched. Germline CDR1 and CDR2: SQVTM and ANQGSEA. This CDR3 region has 13 residues. CDR3 coding DNA: TGCAGCGTTGAAGTTGGGGGGGAGGACATTCAGTACTTC. It yields the protein CSVEVGGEDIQYF.

This clonotype was seen only a few times. The chain combines TRBV12-5 with TRBJ2-7, with D possibly called TRBD1 or TRBD2 (5 bases each). The CDR3 covers 15 residues. Trimming took 2 bases from V and 0 from J, leaving 11 bases between them. Germline-derived CDR1 and CDR2 are LGHNT and FRNRAP. CDR3 sequence (DNA): TGTGCTAGTGGTTTGAGAGGGGCCCCCTCCTACGAGCAGTACGTC. Its protein is CASGLRGAPSYEQYV.

The chain links TRBV25-1 to TRBJ2-7; no clear D gene. Germline lookup yields CDR1 MGHDK and CDR2 SYGVNS. CDR3 length: 15 amino acids. Trimming pared 1 base from V and 4 bases from J, leaving 14 bases between. The CDR3 spells CASSESLLDVYEQYF. The DNA for the CDR3 is TGTGCCAGCAGTGAATCGCTACTGGACGTTTACGAGCAGTACTTC.

V usage is TRBV7-9 and J usage is TRBJ2-4, with 7 bases fitting TRBD1. Per the germline V gene, CDR1 is SEHNR and CDR2 is FQNEAQ (reference sequence). Trimming cost V 1 base and J 6 bases; bases outside gene matches: 9. The CDR3 is 16 amino acids. In DNA form, the CDR3 reads TGTGCCAGCAGCTTAGAAGACAGGGTGGGATTAAACATTCAGTACTTC. Its protein is CASSLEDRVGLNIQYF.

This chain links TRBV5-1 with TRBJ1-1, with D possibly matching TRBD1 (5 bases). This CDR3 region has 14 residues. CDR1 and CDR2 from the germline V gene are SGHRS and YFSETQ. The V end was cut by 1 base, the J end by 4 bases, with 11 bases between. CDR3 region: CASSLSREGTEAFF. CDR3 sequence (DNA): TGCGCCAGCAGCTTGTCCAGGGAGGGCACTGAAGCTTTCTTT.